A single sample is the source of the 7 T cell receptor beta chains below, sequenced in a study of T cells in Graves' hyperthyroidism and ophthalmopathy (dated by TCRdb to about 2019). The library was made by multiplex PCR. The sequencer was an Illumina HiSeq 2000. The TCR beta CDR3 regions were amplified from the RNA transcripts. The first round of RT-PCR for the TCR CDR3 was performed with the HTBI primer set and the Qiagen OneStep RT-PCR kit. The raw public data were reprocessed by TCRdb itself: fastp quality trimming at Q25, MiXCR clonotype calling, in-frame beta chains only. Entries are consolidated by CDR3 protein sequence, retaining the most common genes and DNA. This sample gives around 440,000 distinct CDR3 sequences in total; less than 20% of them show up just once. The leading ten clones occupy 7.5% to 9% of the sample. Input material: blood. These TCRs come from a woman aged 18-29 years with Graves' hyperthyroidism.

This clonotype was seen repeatedly, ten times or more. The chain has TRBV3-1 and TRBJ2-7, with 10 bases that match TRBD2. Germline V lookup: CDR1 LGHDT, CDR2 YNNKEL (reference sequence). The CDR3 is 14 amino acids. Unmatched junction bases numbered 7, after V lost 4 bases and J lost 7 bases. CDR3 nucleotides: TGTGCCAGCAGCCGGACTAGCGGTCTCGGGGAGCAGTACTTC. As protein: CASSRTSGLGEQYF.

There are a few counts of this clonotype. The genes are TRBV7-2 and TRBJ1-6; no firm D call. CDR3 size: 12 residues. Trimming shortened V by 5 bases and J by 14 bases, and 13 bases separated the two germline ends. The V gene's germline CDR1 is SGHTA and CDR2 FQGNSA. This CDR3 reads CASSRSVGTLHF. For the CDR3, the DNA is TGTGCCAGCAGCCGTTCGGTGGGAACCCTCCACTTT.

This clonotype was seen many times. This chain uses TRBV9 with TRBJ2-7, with TRBD2 matching over 15 bases. The CDR3 runs 18 residues. Germline V gene sequence: CDR1 SGDLS, CDR2 YYNGEE. Trimming took 0 bases from V and 1 from J; bases not matched to a gene: 5. CDR3 sequence: CASSVGPGTSGGSYEQYF. The CDR3, as DNA: TGTGCCAGCAGCGTAGGCCCTGGGACTAGCGGGGGGTCCTACGAGCAGTACTTC.

This clonotype has ten or more counts. The chain combines TRBV15 with TRBJ2-7, with D tentatively TRBD2 (7 bases). Germline CDR1 and CDR2: LNHNV and YYDKDF (reference sequence). The V and J ends lost 2 bases and 7 bases respectively, with 18 bases between them. The CDR3 extends over 15 amino acids. CDR3 DNA sequence: TGTGCCACCAGCAGACCTAGGGAGGGGGTAAGAGAGCAGTACTTC. It yields the protein CATSRPREGVREQYF.

The genes are TRBV29-1 and TRBJ2-7, with D possibly being TRBD1 (5 bases). The CDR3 consists of 14 residues. Looked up from germline, CDR1 is SQVTM and CDR2 is ANQGSEA. Trimming took off 3 bases at V and 1 base at J, with 13 bases between the two ends. This CDR3 reads CSVEDPGSSYEQYF. In DNA, the CDR3 is TGCAGCGTTGAGGATCCAGGGTCATCCTACGAGCAGTACTTC.

This clonotype was picked up many times. V is TRBV2 and J is TRBJ2-1; 10 bases fit TRBD2. Germline loops: CDR1 SNHLY, CDR2 FYNNEI. This CDR3 spans 13 amino acids. With V trimmed by 6 bases and J by 9 bases, 5 bases remained unmatched. The CDR3 DNA reads TGTGCCAGCAGCAGCGGGGGGGCCGTTGAGCAGTTCTTC. Its protein is CASSSGGAVEQFF.

On this clonotype: This could be a read error, since a much larger clone is one nucleotide away. The chain employs TRBV12-3 or TRBV12-4 and TRBJ2-5; weak D call: TRBD2 (6 bases). The CDR3 is made up of 18 amino acids. Trimming took off 0 bases at V and 1 base at J, with 18 bases between the two ends. The CDR3 here is CASSLASGMMGSQETQYF. The CDR3 nucleotides are TGTGCCAGCAGTTTAGCTAGCGGTATGATGGGCAGCCAAGAGACCCAGTACTTC.